This T cell receptor beta chain stems from a study of patients and donors after allogeneic stem cell transplantation (TCRdb year 2020). Library construction relied on RT-PCR. The listed sequencing device is NextSeq 550. In-frame beta chains were kept once TCRdb had trimmed the public reads at Q25 with fastp and called clones with MiXCR. Identical CDR3 proteins give one entry, which carries the most common genes and DNA. Counted in this sample were 200,000 to 250,000 distinct CDR3 sequences; about 14% of them appeared once. 9.5% to 13% of the sample rests with the top ten. The germline V gene (reference sequence) supplies CDR1 SGHKS and CDR2 YYEKEE. CDR3 length: 13 amino acids, cysteine to phenylalanine. Of the read, only the CDR3 DNA is kept; its 39 bases are in frame from base 1. Compared with germline, V lacks 8 bases and J lacks 6 bases; bases without a gene match: 10. This clonotype was seen many times. What this receptor recognizes is not known. Base qualities are not at hand, and no much larger clone is one base apart.

Recombination joined TRBV5-5 with TRBJ2-7; TRBD1 lines up with 8 middle nucleotides. The sample comprised blood, either unsorted or a sorted T cell fraction (not recorded which). The TCR sequence derives from a human donor who was either an allogeneic HSCT recipient or a stem cell or donor lymphocyte infusion donor (not recorded which). It is not recorded whose cells these are; they may come from a transplant donor. For the CDR3, the sequence is CASGRTGTPEQYF. In nucleotides, the sequence is TGTGCCAGTGGGCGGACAGGGACCCCCGAGCAGTACTTC.